This T cell receptor beta chain stems from a study of blood T cell repertoires in COVID-19. Method: immunoSEQ multiplex PCR; TCRdb's copy keeps in-frame clones and lacks some. The sample lists fewer than 150,000 clones, just under 85% occurring once. V lost 2 bases, J lost 8 bases, and 9 bases lay in between. This CDR3 contains 12 residues. The germline V gene encodes CDR1 KGHSH and CDR2 LQKENI. This clonotype was obtained from a human donor in a cohort sampled during active COVID-19. This rearrangement joins TRBV18 to TRBJ1-2; D is unresolved. Sequencing input: peripheral blood. CDR3: CASSPSRAGYTF. CDR3 DNA sequence: TGTGCCAGCTCACCATCTCGAGCGGGCTACACCTTC. Full variable domain (remainder filled in from reference TRBV18 and TRBJ1-2): NAGVMQNPRHLVRRRGQEARLRCSPMKGHSHVYWYRQLPEEGLKFMVYLQKENIIDESGMPKERFSAEFPKEGPSILRIQQVVRGDSAAYFCASSPSRAGYTFGSGTRLTVV.